One and the same sample provided the 26 T cell receptor beta chains below, sequenced in a study of a mutant IDH1 vaccine in newly diagnosed glioma. Assay: immunoSEQ multiplex PCR; the TCRdb copy retains only in-frame clones and omits some. The profile shows 82,000 or so clones, about 82% of them singletons. Their target antigens are unknown. The time point here: week 23, last vaccination. Doses consisted of 300 ug of mutant IDH1 20-mer peptide each, paired with topical imiquimod. The starting material was PBMCs, obtained from a glioma patient whose treatment included an IDH1 peptide vaccine. The receptors stem from a man aged 25 to 45 with glioma. Some clones in this sample may be carry-over from other donors' samples.

The chain joins TRBV30 to TRBJ2-1; 7 bases agree with TRBD2. This CDR3 has 15 amino acids. Germline V gene sequence: CDR1 GTSNPN, CDR2 SVGIG (reference sequence). V trimming: 7 bases; J trimming: 8 bases; junction bases outside the gene matches: 17. CDR3 loop: CASLRLAELDHEQFF. The CDR3 DNA sequence: TGTGCCTCCCTAAGGCTAGCGGAACTGGATCATGAGCAGTTCTTC. Full variable domain (rest looked up from reference TRBV30 and TRBJ2-1): SQTIHQWPATLVQPVGSPLSLECTVEGTSNPNLYWYRQAAGRGLQLLFYSVGIGQISSEVPQNLSASRPQDRQFILSSKKLLLSDSGFYLCASLRLAELDHEQFFGPGTRLTVL.

The genes are TRBV2 and TRBJ2-5, with a possible D match to TRBD1 (5 bases). The CDR3 spans 13 residues. Germline values: CDR1 SNHLY, CDR2 FYNNEI. Trimming cost V 8 bases and J 4 bases, with 14 bases left between them. The DNA of the CDR3 is TGTGCCAGCTTAGAACAGGTGTCAGAGACCCAGTACTTC. It specifies CASLEQVSETQYF. Full variable domain (missing parts from reference TRBV2 and TRBJ2-5): EPEVTQTPSHQVTQMGQEVILRCVPISNHLYFYWYRQILGQKVEFLVSFYNNEISEKSEIFDDQFSVERPDGSNFTLKIRSTKLEDSAMYFCASLEQVSETQYFGPGTRLLVL.

The chain combines TRBV7-3 with TRBJ2-2; no clear D. This CDR3 is 14 amino acids long. Germline CDR1 and CDR2: SGHTA and FQGTGA. Trimming took 4 bases from V and 0 from J, leaving 6 bases between them. CDR3 coding DNA: TGTGCCAGCAGCTCCGACTCGAACACCGGGGAGCTGTTTTTT. This translates into CASSSDSNTGELFF.

The chain recombines TRBV5-6 with TRBJ2-1, with D tentatively TRBD2 (5 bases). Germline lookup yields CDR1 SGHDT and CDR2 YYEEEE. The V gene lost 4 bases and the J gene lost 4 bases, with 12 bases spanning the gap. The CDR3 length is 14 residues. The CDR3 region is CASSRRGGYNEQFF. The DNA for the CDR3 is TGTGCCAGCAGCAGAAGAGGAGGTTACAATGAGCAGTTCTTC.

The chain recombines TRBV4-2 with TRBJ2-3; D gene unclear. Germline V gene sequence: CDR1 LGHNA, CDR2 YNFKEQ. CDR3 length: 12 amino acids. Trimming removed 0 bases from V and 8 bases from J, with 6 bases in between. The CDR3 DNA is TGTGCCAGCAGCCAAGAGTTGGGTACGCAGTATTTT. Translated, it gives CASSQELGTQYF.

The chain combines TRBV15 with TRBJ1-4, with D perhaps TRBD1 (6 bases). There are 16 residues in the CDR3. Germline V gene data show CDR1 as LNHNV and CDR2 as YYDKDF (reference sequence). V dropped 0 bases and J dropped 6 bases, with 14 bases sitting between them. The CDR3 DNA is TGTGCCACCAGCAGAGATGTCGGGGGGCGAGATGAAAAACTGTTTTTT. Its translation: CATSRDVGGRDEKLFF.

The rearrangement joins TRBV5-6 to TRBJ2-1; 9 bases line up with TRBD1. CDR3 length: 15 residues. From germline, CDR1 is SGHDT and CDR2 YYEEEE. The V segment lost 5 bases and the J segment 1 base; nucleotides outside the gene matches: 4. DNA of the CDR3: TGTGCCAGCAGGAGACAGGGGGGGTCCTACAATGAGCAGTTCTTC. Protein sequence: CASRRQGGSYNEQFF.

The CDR3 region has the DNA TGTGCCAGCAGCTCGACCGGGACGCGGACATCAGATACGCAGTATTTT. Amino acids: CASSSTGTRTSDTQYF. V gene TRBV5-6 combines with J gene TRBJ2-3; perhaps D is TRBD1 or TRBD2 (5 bases each). The V and J ends lost 3 bases and 4 bases respectively, with 18 bases between them. This CDR3 has 16 amino acids. Germline CDR1 is SGHDT and CDR2 is YYEEEE.

V is TRBV6-5 and J is TRBJ2-5, with TRBD1 as a possible D gene (6 bases). V lost 0 bases to trimming and J lost 2 bases, with 10 bases between them. This CDR3 has 15 residues. In germline, CDR1 is MNHEY, CDR2 SVGAGI. The CDR3 region is CASSYSIQGQETQYF. The DNA for the CDR3 is TGTGCCAGCAGTTACTCGATACAGGGACAAGAGACCCAGTACTTC.

This rearrangement joins TRBV7-2 to TRBJ1-2, with 7 bases fitting TRBD1. Germline V gene lookup returns CDR1 SGHTA and CDR2 FQGNSA. The CDR3 is 14 amino acids. V was clipped by 5 bases and J by 8 bases; unmatched bases: 11. The CDR3 reads CASSPPGQGGGYTF. The CDR3 nucleotides read TGTGCCAGCAGCCCTCCTGGGCAGGGGGGCGGCTACACCTTC.

The chain carries TRBV19 and TRBJ2-5; D is uncertain. Germline V gene lookup returns CDR1 LNHDA and CDR2 SQIVND (reference sequence). V lost 3 bases and J 2 bases, leaving 10 bases between the germline ends. CDR3 length equals 14 residues. CDR3: CASSMKQAQETQYF. The CDR3 region has the DNA TGTGCCAGTAGTATGAAGCAGGCTCAAGAGACCCAGTACTTC.

V gene TRBV28 combines with J gene TRBJ1-6; no clear D. The CDR3 is 15 residues long. CDR1 and CDR2 from the germline V gene are MDHEN and SYDVKM. Trimming removed 6 bases at V and 5 bases at J, with 14 bases between. CDR3 DNA: TGTGCCAGCAGCCCGAGAGGCCTACATAATTCACCCCTCCACTTT. This translates into CASSPRGLHNSPLHF.

The V gene is TRBV5-1, the J gene TRBJ2-2, with 14 bases fitting TRBD2. V shed 4 bases and J 6 bases; nucleotides not matched to a gene: 11. Germline CDR1 is SGHRS and CDR2 is YFSETQ. CDR3 size: 18 residues. CDR3 protein: CASSHRTSGGPTSGELFF. For the CDR3, the DNA is TGCGCCAGCAGCCACCGGACTAGCGGGGGGCCCACGTCCGGGGAGCTGTTTTTT.

The V and J genes are TRBV19 and TRBJ1-4; D call uncertain. In germline, CDR1 is LNHDA, CDR2 SQIVND (reference sequence). This CDR3 contains 15 residues. The germline V and J ends were trimmed by 5 bases and 5 bases, with 15 bases remaining between them. CDR3 DNA sequence: TGTGCCAGTAGTCCGGGCGCTCATGGAAATGAAAAACTGTTTTTT. Translation: CASSPGAHGNEKLFF.

The chain recombines TRBV6-6 with TRBJ1-4; TRBD1 matches 7 bases. The CDR3 loop spans 15 amino acids. The germline V gene has CDR1 MNHNY and CDR2 SVGAGI (reference sequence). The V segment lost 4 bases and the J segment 5 bases; nucleotides outside the gene matches: 7. CDR3 in DNA: TGTGCCAGCAGTTCCTTGACAGGGCCGAATGAAAAACTGTTTTTT. This encodes CASSSLTGPNEKLFF.

The V gene is TRBV13, the J gene TRBJ2-3; D is ambiguous. V lost 5 bases to trimming and J lost 1 base, with 16 bases between them. The germline CDR1 and CDR2 sequences are PRHDT and FYEKMQ (reference sequence). The CDR3 is 16 amino acids. The CDR3 protein is CASSPRSLGGTDTQYF. The CDR3 region has the DNA TGTGCCAGCAGCCCCCGATCTCTTGGGGGCACAGATACGCAGTATTTT.

The chain has TRBV2 and TRBJ2-3; 7 nucleotides agree with TRBD1. There are 15 residues in the CDR3. Germline V gives CDR1 SNHLY, CDR2 FYNNEI. V lost 10 bases, J lost 1 base, and 11 bases stayed unmatched. The CDR3 spells CANSQGFGRTDTQYF. CDR3 nucleotides: TGTGCCAACTCACAGGGGTTTGGGCGCACAGATACGCAGTATTTT.

J is TRBJ2-7 and V is TRBV7-2, with TRBD2 matching 11 bases. Germline loops: CDR1 SGHTA, CDR2 FQGNSA. The trim removed 0 bases at V and 6 bases at J, leaving 1 base unmatched. CDR3 size: 14 residues. The CDR3 reads CASSLASGGGEQYF. CDR3 nucleotide sequence: TGTGCCAGCAGCTTAGCTAGCGGGGGGGGCGAGCAGTACTTC.

The rearrangement links TRBV7-2 to TRBJ1-4; a possible D gene is TRBD1 (6 bases). V lost 5 bases, J lost 8 bases, and 9 bases lay in between. The CDR3 sequence is 12 residues long. CDR1 SGHTA and CDR2 FQGNSA come from the germline V gene. CDR3 bases: TGTGCCAGCAGCCTCCAGGGGGAAAAACTGTTTTTT. Translating gives CASSLQGEKLFF.

The chain carries TRBV5-5 and TRBJ1-5; the D gene is possibly TRBD1 (5 bases). Germline values: CDR1 SGHKS, CDR2 YYEKEE (reference sequence). Trimming cost V 3 bases and J 3 bases, with 13 bases left between them. The CDR3 sequence is 15 residues long. CDR3 residues: CASSWDRAPNQPQHF. Written as DNA, the CDR3 is TGTGCCAGCAGCTGGGACCGGGCCCCCAATCAGCCCCAGCATTTT.

The chain employs TRBV6-1 and TRBJ2-7; D is ambiguous. Germline values: CDR1 MNHNS, CDR2 SASEGT. V was shortened by 5 bases and J by 2 bases, with 10 bases between the two germline ends. This CDR3 is built from 13 residues. The CDR3 nucleotides are TGTGCCAGCAGTTCCGACGGAACCTACGAGCAGTACTTC. This codes for CASSSDGTYEQYF.

V gene TRBV7-9 combines with J gene TRBJ2-4, with 8 bases fitting TRBD2. The CDR3 is 17 residues long. Germline assignment: CDR1 SEHNR and CDR2 FQNEAQ (reference sequence). The junction had 14 bases not matched to a gene; V was cut back by 3 bases and J by 7 bases. DNA for the CDR3: TGTGCCAGCAGCTTTTTCCCCGTGGGACTAGGCCCGAACATTCAGTACTTC. Protein product: CASSFFPVGLGPNIQYF.

The chain couples TRBV18 to TRBJ2-5; no clear D gene. CDR3 length: 14 residues. CDR1 and CDR2 (germline): KGHSH, LQKENI. Between the trimmed V and J ends, which lost 0 bases and 5 bases, there was a span of 10 bases. CDR3 loop: CASSPPTLVETQYF. DNA of the CDR3: TGTGCCAGCTCACCACCAACCTTAGTGGAGACCCAGTACTTC.

J is TRBJ1-2 and V is TRBV7-2; 7 nucleotides align to TRBD1. Germline V gene data show CDR1 as SGHTA and CDR2 as FQGNSA. CDR3 length: 14 residues. The V gene end was trimmed by 5 bases and the J gene end by 8 bases; junction bases not matched to a gene: 11. The CDR3 loop reads CASSDRQGRDGYTF. The CDR3, as DNA: TGTGCCAGCAGCGACCGACAGGGAAGGGACGGCTACACCTTC.

V and J are TRBV5-1 and TRBJ1-5, with D perhaps matching TRBD1 (6 bases). The CDR3 is 15 amino acids. The germline V and J ends were trimmed by 0 bases and 5 bases, with 12 bases remaining between them. Germline V gene sequence: CDR1 SGHRS, CDR2 YFSETQ. The CDR3 region is CASSLAGTQYQPQHF. The CDR3 nucleotides read TGCGCCAGCAGCTTGGCCGGGACACAATATCAGCCCCAGCATTTT.

J is TRBJ1-1 and V is TRBV5-1; no firm D call. V lost 2 bases to trimming and J lost 0 bases, with 17 bases between them. CDR3 length: 17 amino acids. Germline V gene sequence: CDR1 SGHRS, CDR2 YFSETQ. CDR3 sequence reads: CASSLPRTQSLNTEAFF. DNA of the CDR3: TGCGCCAGCAGCTTACCGAGGACGCAAAGTTTGAACACTGAAGCTTTCTTT.